This T cell receptor (beta chain) was recorded in a study of CD8 T cells in ankylosing spondylitis. This clonotype was picked up many times. Its target is not known. The CDR3 consists of 13 residues. The ends lost 7 bases at V and 0 bases at J; junction bases unmatched: 2. The germline V gene has CDR1 SQVTM and CDR2 ANQGSEA. Study-level results: Made up of eight highly homologous variants, a TCR beta motif appeared characteristic of ankylosing spondylitis blood. Enrichment of disease-linked clones was reportedly significant in matched ankylosing spondylitis synovial fluid.

The TCR beta libraries were generated through quantitative 5'-RACE incorporating molecular barcodes. Using its own MiXCR run on the 5' RACE reads, TCRdb lists one record per CDR3 protein. Of 250,000 to 400,000 distinct CDR3 sequences in the sample, around a tenth were seen once. The V and J genes are TRBV29-1 and TRBJ2-2; 7 nucleotides align to TRBD1. Sequencing was carried out using blood, either unsorted or a sorted T cell fraction (not recorded which). The sequence derives from a female donor with ankylosing spondylitis or in good health (not recorded which). CDR3 sequence reads: CSADRANTGELFF. CDR3 nucleotides: TGCAGCGCAGACAGGGCGAACACCGGGGAGCTGTTTTTT.